This TCR beta chain was captured in a study of CD8 T cells in Susac syndrome. In blood CD8+ and CD4+ T cells, TCR beta underwent sequencing. In contrast to the negatively isolated CD8+ and CD4+ T cells, TEMRA cells were FACS-enriched. CDR1 SEHNR and CDR2 FQNEAQ come from the germline V gene (reference sequence). The CDR3 is 14 amino acids. V lost 5 bases to trimming and J lost 6 bases, with 16 bases between them. RNA, at about 0.45 to 1 ug, was reverse transcribed with random hexamers. TCRdb re-called the immunoSEQ multiplex PCR reads with MiXCR, one entry per CDR3 protein. Of some 180,000 distinct CDR3 sequences listed, approximately 95% are singletons.

The clonotype comes from a human donor in good health. This chain links TRBV7-9 with TRBJ1-1, with a tentative D call TRBD1 (6 bases). The material sequenced was CD4+ T cells from PBMCs. The chain's CDR3 is CASSPGWEGAEAFF. In DNA form, the CDR3 reads TGTGCCAGCAGCCCAGGGTGGGAGGGGGCTGAAGCTTTCTTT.